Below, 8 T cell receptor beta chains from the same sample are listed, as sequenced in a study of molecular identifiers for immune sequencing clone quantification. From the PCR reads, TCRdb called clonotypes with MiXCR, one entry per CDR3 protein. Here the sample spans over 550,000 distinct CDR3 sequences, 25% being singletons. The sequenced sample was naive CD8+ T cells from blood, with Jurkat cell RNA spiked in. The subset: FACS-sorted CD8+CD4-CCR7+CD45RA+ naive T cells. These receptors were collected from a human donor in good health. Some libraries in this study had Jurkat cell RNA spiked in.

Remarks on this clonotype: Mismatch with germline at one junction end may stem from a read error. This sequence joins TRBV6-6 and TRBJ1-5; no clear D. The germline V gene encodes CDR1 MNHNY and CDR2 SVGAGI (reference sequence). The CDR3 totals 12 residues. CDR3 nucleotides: TGTGCCAGCAGTTATCCGAATCGGCCCCAGCATTTT. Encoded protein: CASSYPNRPQHF.

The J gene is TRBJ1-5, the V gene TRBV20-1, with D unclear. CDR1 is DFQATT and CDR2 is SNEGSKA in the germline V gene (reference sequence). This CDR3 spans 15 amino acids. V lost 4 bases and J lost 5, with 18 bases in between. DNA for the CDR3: TGCAGTGCTACAGACGGGCCGTTCGCGGATCAGCCCCAGCATTTT. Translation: CSATDGPFADQPQHF.

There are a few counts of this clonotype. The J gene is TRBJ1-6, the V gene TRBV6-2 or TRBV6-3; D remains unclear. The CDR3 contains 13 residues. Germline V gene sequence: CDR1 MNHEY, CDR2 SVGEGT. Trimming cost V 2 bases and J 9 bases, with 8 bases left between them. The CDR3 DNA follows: TGTGCCAGCAGTTACCGGGGAGGTTCACCCCTCCACTTT. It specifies CASSYRGGSPLHF.

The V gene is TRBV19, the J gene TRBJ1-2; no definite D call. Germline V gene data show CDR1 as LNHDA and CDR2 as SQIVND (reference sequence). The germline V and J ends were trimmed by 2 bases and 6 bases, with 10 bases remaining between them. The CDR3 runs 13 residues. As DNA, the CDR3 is TGTGCCAGTAGTATAACCCCTCTCAATGGCTACACCTTC. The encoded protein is CASSITPLNGYTF.

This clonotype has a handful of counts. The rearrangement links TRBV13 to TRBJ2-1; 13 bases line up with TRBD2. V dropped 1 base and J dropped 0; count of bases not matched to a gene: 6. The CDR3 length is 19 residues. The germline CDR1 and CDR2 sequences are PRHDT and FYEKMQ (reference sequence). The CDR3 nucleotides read TGTGCCAGCAGCTTAGCGGGACTAGCGGGGAGCTACTCCTACAATGAGCAGTTCTTC. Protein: CASSLAGLAGSYSYNEQFF. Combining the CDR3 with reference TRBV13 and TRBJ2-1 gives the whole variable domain AAGVIQSPRHLIKEKRETATLKCYPIPRHDTVYWYQQGPGQDPQFLISFYEKMQSDKGSIPDRFSAQQFSDYHSELNMSSLELGDSALYFCASSLAGLAGSYSYNEQFFGPGTRLTVL.

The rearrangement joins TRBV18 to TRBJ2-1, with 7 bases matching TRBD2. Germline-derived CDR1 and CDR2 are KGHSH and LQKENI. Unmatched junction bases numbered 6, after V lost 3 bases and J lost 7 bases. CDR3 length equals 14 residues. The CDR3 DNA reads TGTGCCAGCTCACCTGGGGACTATTTTAATGAGCAGTTCTTC. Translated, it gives CASSPGDYFNEQFF.

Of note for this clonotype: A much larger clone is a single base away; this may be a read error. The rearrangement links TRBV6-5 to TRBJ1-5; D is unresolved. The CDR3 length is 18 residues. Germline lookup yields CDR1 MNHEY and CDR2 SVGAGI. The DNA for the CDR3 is TGTGTCAGCAGTTACTCGGTGGTAAATTGGGGTCACAATCAGCCCCAGCATTTT. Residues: CVSSYSVVNWGHNQPQHF.

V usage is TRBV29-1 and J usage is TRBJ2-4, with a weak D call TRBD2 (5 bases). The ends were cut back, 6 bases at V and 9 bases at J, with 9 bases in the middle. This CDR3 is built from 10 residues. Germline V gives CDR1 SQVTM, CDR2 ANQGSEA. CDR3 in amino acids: CSVRDLIQYF. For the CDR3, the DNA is TGCAGCGTGAGGGATCTCATTCAGTACTTC.